The 15 T cell receptor beta chains listed next were all sequenced from one sample in a study of blood T cell repertoires in COVID-19. Assay used: immunoSEQ multiplex PCR; TCRdb lists only in-frame clones, some missing. The sample has some 290,000 clones, roughly nine tenths seen once; the top ten hold 2.5% to 3.5%. Source material: peripheral blood. The receptors stem from a woman aged 25 to 39 with COVID-19, enrolled during active disease.

This clone has only one observation. The chain employs TRBV25-1 and TRBJ1-2; D unclear. V dropped 4 bases and J dropped 4 bases, with 16 bases sitting between them. CDR3 length equals 15 residues. Germline V lookup: CDR1 MGHDK, CDR2 SYGVNS. In DNA form, the CDR3 reads TGTGCCAGCAGTGGTGAGGGATGGGGAGCCTATGGCTACACCTTC. Translating it yields CASSGEGWGAYGYTF.

The chain recombines TRBV19 with TRBJ2-7; TRBD1 matches 9 bases. The length of the CDR3 is 15 residues. The V gene end was trimmed by 5 bases and the J gene end by 3 bases; junction bases not matched to a gene: 8. The germline V gene encodes CDR1 LNHDA and CDR2 SQIVND (reference sequence). CDR3 amino acids: CASSFEGTGSYEQYF. The CDR3 nucleotides read TGTGCCAGTAGTTTCGAAGGGACAGGGAGCTACGAGCAGTACTTC.

The chain carries TRBV7-2 and TRBJ2-5; possible D gene TRBD1, 6 bases. From germline, CDR1 is SGHTA and CDR2 FQGNSA. This CDR3 is built from 14 residues. V was pared by 5 bases and J by 1 base, with 11 bases between. CDR3 protein: CASSMTGAQETQYF. CDR3 DNA sequence: TGTGCCAGCAGCATGACAGGTGCCCAAGAGACCCAGTACTTC. Together with reference TRBV7-2 and TRBJ2-5, the CDR3 gives the full variable domain: GAGVSQSPSNKVTEKGKDVELRCDPISGHTALYWYRQSLGQGLEFLIYFQGNSAPDKSGLPSDRFSAERTGGSVSTLTIQRTQQEDSAVYLCASSMTGAQETQYFGPGTRLLVL.

Points on this clone: No DNA is shown, since the ends of the CDR3 on it are uncertain; the CDR3 is the one TCRdb lists. The chain links TRBV2 to TRBJ1-2; the D segment call TRBD1 is taken from the table without a DNA check. Germline V gives CDR1 SNHLY, CDR2 FYNNEI. The CDR3 is made up of 13 amino acids, end residues included. CDR3 residues: CASNWGQGARNTF.

This chain uses TRBV9 with TRBJ1-5; D gene unclear. This CDR3 region has 14 residues. Trimming removed 4 bases at V and 1 base at J, with 9 bases between. The V gene's germline CDR1 is SGDLS and CDR2 YYNGEE. CDR3 DNA: TGTGCCAGCAGCCTAGGGCCCAGCAATCAGCCCCAGCATTTT. This gives the protein CASSLGPSNQPQHF.

A note on this clone: The sample contains more than one DNA sequence encoding this CDR3. This chain joins TRBV11-2 and TRBJ2-5; 8 nucleotides match TRBD2. Losses at the gene ends were 5 bases for V and 5 bases for J; bases not matched to a gene: 7. There are 14 residues in the CDR3. Germline CDR1 reads SGHAT; CDR2 reads FQNNGV. The CDR3 is CASSPGRAGETQYF. The CDR3, as DNA: TGTGCCAGCAGCCCCGGGAGGGCAGGGGAGACCCAGTACTTC.

The chain links TRBV28 to TRBJ2-7, with D tentatively TRBD2 (6 bases). The CDR3 loop spans 13 amino acids. Per germline, CDR1 MDHEN and CDR2 SYDVKM. The V gene lost 8 bases and the J gene lost 5 bases, with 16 bases spanning the gap. The CDR3: CASAPGGPNEQYF. In DNA form, the CDR3 reads TGTGCCAGCGCACCCGGGGGTCCCAACGAGCAGTACTTC.

The chain links TRBV19 to TRBJ2-2; 7 positions agree with TRBD2. The V and J ends lost 6 bases and 5 bases, in that order; junction bases with no gene match: 9. Germline V gives CDR1 LNHDA, CDR2 SQIVND (reference sequence). The CDR3 has 15 amino acids. CDR3 bases: TGTGCCAGTAGATGGGGCGGGAGTAGGACCGGGGAGCTGTTTTTT. Translating gives CASRWGGSRTGELFF.

V is TRBV7-2 and J is TRBJ2-1; TRBD2 matches 8 bases. V dropped 1 base and J dropped 5; count of bases not matched to a gene: 4. CDR1 is SGHTA, CDR2 FQGNSA, per germline. The CDR3 sequence is 15 residues long. The CDR3 DNA follows: TGTGCCAGCAGCTTAGAAATAGCGGGGCACAATGAGCAGTTCTTC. Translated, it gives CASSLEIAGHNEQFF.

The chain carries TRBV27 and TRBJ2-1; no definite D call. Per germline, CDR1 MNHEY and CDR2 SMNVEV (reference sequence). Trimming pared 5 bases from V and 8 bases from J, leaving 13 bases between. The CDR3 spans 13 residues. The CDR3 is CASSTQLSDEQFF. CDR3 nucleotide sequence: TGTGCCAGCAGTACCCAGTTAAGCGATGAGCAGTTCTTC.

The chain links TRBV28 to TRBJ2-5; weak D call: TRBD2 (6 bases). This CDR3 has 14 residues. With 1 base removed from V and 5 bases from J, the gap between germline ends came to 11 bases. Germline CDR1 and CDR2: MDHEN and SYDVKM. The CDR3 nucleotides are TGTGCCAGCAGTTTATTGGGAGGAAAGGAGACCCAGTACTTC. This sequence encodes CASSLLGGKETQYF.

This chain joins TRBV7-6 and TRBJ2-3; 13 positions agree with TRBD2. This CDR3 comprises 21 residues. From germline, CDR1 is SGHVS and CDR2 FNYEAQ. J lost 4 bases, V lost 0 bases, and 16 bases had no gene match. CDR3 sequence reads: CASSLALRLAGGSGRADTQYF. Here the CDR3 DNA reads TGTGCCAGCAGCTTAGCGCTTCGACTAGCGGGAGGATCGGGTCGCGCAGATACGCAGTATTTT.

CDR3 nucleotide sequence: TGCAGCGTTGATCTCGACAGGGGGAGATACAATGAGCAGTTCTTC. Its translation is CSVDLDRGRYNEQFF. The genes are TRBV29-1 and TRBJ2-1; 9 bases fit TRBD1. CDR3 size: 15 residues. J gave up 4 bases and V 3 bases, and 7 bases lay outside the gene matches. CDR1 and CDR2 (germline): SQVTM, ANQGSEA.

This clone was seen a few times. The rearrangement joins TRBV3-1 (or the pseudogene TRBV3-2) to TRBJ1-5; 7 nucleotides line up with TRBD1. The CDR3 contains 15 residues. J lost 4 bases, V lost 2 bases, and 5 bases had no gene match. The germline CDR1 and CDR2 sequences are LGHDT and YNNKEL (reference sequence). In nucleotides, the CDR3 is TGTGCCAGCAGCCAAAGGGACAGAGGGAATCAGCCCCAGCATTTT. Translating it yields CASSQRDRGNQPQHF.

The chain recombines TRBV5-4 with TRBJ2-7, with 9 bases that match TRBD1. Trimming at V came to 4 bases and at J to 3 bases, leaving 2 bases not matched to a gene. This CDR3 is 13 amino acids long. Germline V CDR1 and CDR2: SGHNT, YYREEE (reference sequence). This CDR3 is CASSGDRVYEQYF. The DNA of the CDR3 is TGTGCCAGCAGCGGGGACAGGGTCTACGAGCAGTACTTC.